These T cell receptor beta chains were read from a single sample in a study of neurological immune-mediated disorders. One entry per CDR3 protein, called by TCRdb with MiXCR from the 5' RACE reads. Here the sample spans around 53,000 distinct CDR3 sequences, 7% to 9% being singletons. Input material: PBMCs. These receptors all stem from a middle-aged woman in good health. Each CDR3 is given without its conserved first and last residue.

CDR3aa: ASSVNYGYT
v_gene: TRBV9

CDR3aa: ASTDGPPWDNEQF
v_gene: TRBV6-2/TRBV6-3

CDR3aa: ASSQDLRDGYEQY
v_gene: TRBV4-3

CDR3aa: ASSSGLAGANEQF
v_gene: TRBV5-1

CDR3aa: ASSSPGPISYNEQF
v_gene: TRBV7-7

CDR3aa: ASSFRLGYT
v_gene: TRBV7-2

CDR3aa: SGLGGASYEQY
v_gene: TRBV20-1

CDR3aa: ASSYTGLEQY
v_gene: TRBV3-1

CDR3aa: ASMDGPPANYGYT
v_gene: TRBV6-2/TRBV6-3

CDR3aa: AWSTSSWEGSEQF
v_gene: TRBV30